A single sample gave rise to the 9 T cell receptor beta chains below, sequenced in a study of tumor-infiltrating lymphocytes in primary liver carcinoma. The investigators made TCR beta cDNA from approximately 0.5 ug total RNA, using a constant-region primer. Slightly modified ARM-PCR served as the procedure for the TCR beta libraries. These libraries came from three rounds of nested multiplex PCR. Investigators reported that the first two PCR rounds, at 10 to 11 cycles each, used TRBV1-TRBV30 forward primers with a C-beta reverse primer. In TCRdb, the multiplex PCR reads were re-called with MiXCR into one record per CDR3 protein. The sample lists around 22,000 distinct CDR3 sequences, around 84% occurring once. Between 20 and 30 mg of unsorted bulk tissue served as the source from which RNA and DNA were co-extracted. Sequencing was performed on liver tumor tissue from sampling region 2. The subset was: tumor region T2, inferior pole. The receptor source for this set is a woman in her 30s with primary liver carcinoma and hepatitis B virus infection.

This chain uses TRBV29-1 with TRBJ2-1; 7 bases align to TRBD1. In germline, CDR1 is SQVTM, CDR2 ANQGSEA. Trimming cost V 8 bases and J 8 bases; bases outside gene matches: 15. CDR3 length: 14 residues. The CDR3 DNA reads as TGCAGCAGATTGCCGAGACAGGGAGTGGATGAGCAGTTCTTC. Its translation: CSRLPRQGVDEQFF.

Concerning this clonotype: Sequence at one end of the junction differs from germline and may be a read error. The chain is built from TRBV5-6 and TRBJ1-2, with D uncertain. CDR1 SGHDT and CDR2 YYEEEE come from the germline V gene. This CDR3 has 13 residues. Here the CDR3 reads CARSFRTNYGYTF. The CDR3 DNA is TGTGCCAGGAGCTTTCGCACGAACTATGGCTACACGTTC.

Note on this clonotype: Because the CDR3's place on the DNA is in doubt, the DNA is left out and the CDR3 is given as listed by TCRdb. V usage is TRBV5-6 and J usage is TRBJ1-6. The CDR3 is made up of 14 amino acids, end residues included. Germline V lookup: CDR1 SGHDT, CDR2 YYEEEE. Here the CDR3 reads CVSSLVALGSPFHF.

As for this clonotype: At one boundary the junction diverges from the germline segment, which might be a read error. This chain uses TRBV7-8 with TRBJ2-7, with D hard to call. The CDR3 totals 16 residues. Germline CDR1 is SGHVS and CDR2 is FQNEAQ. The CDR3 here is CAGSAPPGLALYEQYF. The CDR3 DNA reads as TGTGCCGGCAGCGCCCCCCCGGGCCTCGCCCTCTACGAGCAGTACTTC.

Concerning this clonotype: An end of the junction differs from the germline gene, which may be a read error. The DNA for the CDR3 is TGTGCCAGCCCCATACTAGCGGGAATTTTCGGCTACAGTGAGCAGTTCTTC. Its translation is CASPILAGIFGYSEQFF. J is TRBJ2-1 and V is TRBV28; 10 nucleotides line up with TRBD2. Germline V gene data show CDR1 as MDHEN and CDR2 as SYDVKM. The CDR3 extends over 17 amino acids.

As to this clonotype: One end of the junction varies from germline; a read error may be responsible. The gene calls are TRBV5-6 and TRBJ2-2; possibly TRBD2 for D (5 bases). Germline CDR1 is SGHDT and CDR2 is YYEEEE. CDR3 length: 15 amino acids. CDR3 in amino acids: CATSLALRVTGELFF. CDR3 nucleotide sequence: TGTGCCACCAGTTTGGCACTCAGAGTCACCGGGGAACTGTTTTTT. Full variable domain (rest looked up from reference TRBV5-6 and TRBJ2-2): DAGVTQSPTHLIKTRGQQVTLRCSPKSGHDTVSWYQQALGQGPQFIFQYYEEEERQRGNFPDRFSGHQFPNYSSELNVNALLLGDSALYLCATSLALRVTGELFFGEGSRLTVL.

As concerns this clonotype: A read error may produce the germline difference seen at one junction end. The CDR3 sequence: CTSSIIREENTQYF. The DNA for the CDR3 is TGTACCAGCAGCATTATCAGGGAGGAGAATACACAGTATTTT. The chain joins TRBV7-9 to TRBJ2-3; maybe TRBD2 (6 bases). The CDR3 contains 14 residues. Per germline, CDR1 SEHNR and CDR2 FQNEAQ (reference sequence).

As to this clonotype: This may arise from a read error, as a much more abundant clone is one base away. The chain has TRBV24-1 and TRBJ2-1, with 7 bases aligning to TRBD2. The CDR3 consists of 17 residues. The germline CDR1 and CDR2 sequences are KGHDR and SFDVKD. The V and J ends lost 11 bases and 0 bases, in that order; junction bases with no gene match: 15. The CDR3 sequence is CAIGGGWGGSSYNEQFF. DNA of the CDR3: TGTGCCATCGGTGGGGGTTGGGGGGGGAGCTCCTACAATGAGCAGTTCTTC.

Comments on this clonotype: Relative to the germline gene, one junction end is altered; a read error may explain this. The chain is built from TRBV4-3 and TRBJ2-7; TRBD1 aligns across 8 bases. CDR1 is LGHNA, CDR2 YSLEER, per germline. This CDR3 is built from 15 residues. The DNA for the CDR3 is TGCGCCAGCAGCCAAGATCGACGGACAGGGCGGGACCAGTGCTTC. It encodes CASSQDRRTGRDQCF.